What follows are 3 T cell receptor beta chains derived from one specimen sequenced in a study of T cells after yellow fever vaccination. Via MiXCR, TCRdb re-called the 5' RACE reads, giving one row per CDR3 protein. In the table there are about 130,000 distinct CDR3 sequences, almost 9% of which are singletons. This material consisted of CD8+ T cells sorted from PBMCs, taken on the day of the yellow fever booster vaccination. The receptors here all came from a man between 18 and 29 years old who received the YFV17D yellow fever vaccine.

This clonotype was recorded at least ten times. DNA for the CDR3: TGTGCCAGCAGCCAAGACGGGGAAAATTCACCCCTCCACTTT. This translates into CASSQDGENSPLHF. The chain couples TRBV4-2 to TRBJ1-6; D unresolved. V was shortened by 0 bases and J by 7 bases, with 7 bases between the two germline ends. Germline lookup yields CDR1 LGHNA and CDR2 YNFKEQ. This CDR3 has 14 residues.

This clonotype was recorded at least ten times. CDR3 nucleotides: TGTGCCAGCAGCCTCACCGGGACAGGGAATGAGCAGTTCTTC. Residues: CASSLTGTGNEQFF. The V gene is TRBV3-1, the J gene TRBJ2-1, with 9 positions matching TRBD1. The germline V gene encodes CDR1 LGHDT and CDR2 YNNKEL (reference sequence). This CDR3 spans 14 amino acids. Trimming at V came to 4 bases and at J to 7 bases, leaving 5 bases not matched to a gene.

The V and J genes are TRBV4-1 and TRBJ2-2, with unresolved D. CDR1 is MGHRA, CDR2 YSYEKL, per germline. Trimming removed 0 bases from V and 1 base from J, with 12 bases in between. This CDR3 contains 17 residues. As DNA, the CDR3 is TGCGCCAGCAGCCAAGAGTACGCGGCGCGGAACACCGGGGAGCTGTTTTTT. The encoded protein is CASSQEYAARNTGELFF.